Sequencing of this TCR beta chain was carried out in a study of spatial heterogeneity in lung cancer. Study-wide context: Samples were donated by 72 untreated early-stage non-small cell lung cancer patients. Sequenced follow-up PBMC samples came a median of about 24 months after resection, where available. Regarding the study as a whole: Detection of ubiquitous tumor TCRs in blood was higher at resection than follow-up.

This clonotype was detected a few times. What it recognizes is unknown. Individually, TCR cDNA molecules were each labelled with a unique molecular identifier. Each CDR3 protein is one row after TCRdb ran MiXCR on the 5' RACE reads. The sample records about 25,000 distinct CDR3 sequences, 6% being singletons. Documented time point: blood at routine non-recurrence follow-up after resection. Frozen PBMC, nontumor lung or tumor provided whole RNA, which was sequenced unsorted. There are 16 residues in the CDR3. The ends lost 5 bases at V and 2 bases at J; junction bases unmatched: 8. CDR1 is SEHNR, CDR2 FQNEAQ, per germline (reference sequence).

The sequenced sample was PBMCs, obtained at follow-up. The clonotype was recovered from a male donor with early-stage non-small cell lung cancer. V is TRBV7-9 and J is TRBJ2-1, with 8 bases identical to TRBD1. For the CDR3, the DNA is TGTGCCAGCAGCAACCCCACAGGGGGTCCCTACAATGAGCAGTTCTTC. This translates into CASSNPTGGPYNEQFF. The variable domain in full, with the rest retrieved from reference TRBV7-9 and TRBJ2-1, is DTGVSQNPRHKITKRGQNVTFRCDPISEHNRLYWYRQTLGQGPEFLTYFQNEAQLEKSRLLSDRFSAERPKGSFSTLEIQRTEQGDSAMYLCASSNPTGGPYNEQFFGPGTRLTVL.